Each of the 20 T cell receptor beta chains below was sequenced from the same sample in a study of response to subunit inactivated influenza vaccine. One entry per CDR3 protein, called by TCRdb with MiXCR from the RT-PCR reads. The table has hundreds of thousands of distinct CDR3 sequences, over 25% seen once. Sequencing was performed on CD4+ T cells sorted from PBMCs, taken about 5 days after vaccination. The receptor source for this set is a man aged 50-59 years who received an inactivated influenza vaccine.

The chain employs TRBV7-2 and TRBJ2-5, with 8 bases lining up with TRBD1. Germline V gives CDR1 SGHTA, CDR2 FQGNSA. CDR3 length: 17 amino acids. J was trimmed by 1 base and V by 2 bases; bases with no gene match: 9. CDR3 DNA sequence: TGTGCCAGCAGCTTAATACCCGGACAGGGAAGCCAAGAGACCCAGTACTTC. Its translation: CASSLIPGQGSQETQYF. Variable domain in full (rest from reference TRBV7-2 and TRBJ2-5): GAGVSQSPSNKVTEKGKDVELRCDPISGHTALYWYRQSLGQGLEFLIYFQGNSAPDKSGLPSDRFSAERTGGSVSTLTIQRTQQEDSAVYLCASSLIPGQGSQETQYFGPGTRLLVL.

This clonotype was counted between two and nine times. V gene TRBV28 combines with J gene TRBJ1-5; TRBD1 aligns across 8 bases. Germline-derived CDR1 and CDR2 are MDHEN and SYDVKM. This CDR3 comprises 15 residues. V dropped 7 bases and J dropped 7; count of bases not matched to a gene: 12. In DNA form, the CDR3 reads TGTGCCAGCAACATTAACGGACAGGGTAGACAGCCCCAGCATTTT. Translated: CASNINGQGRQPQHF.

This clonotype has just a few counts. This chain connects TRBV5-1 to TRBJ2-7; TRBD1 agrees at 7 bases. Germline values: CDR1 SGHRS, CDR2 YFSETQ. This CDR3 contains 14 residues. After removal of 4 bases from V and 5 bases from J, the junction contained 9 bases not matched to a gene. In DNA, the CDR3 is TGCGCCAGCAGCCAACCACAGGGGCCTGACGAGCAGTACTTC. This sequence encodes CASSQPQGPDEQYF.

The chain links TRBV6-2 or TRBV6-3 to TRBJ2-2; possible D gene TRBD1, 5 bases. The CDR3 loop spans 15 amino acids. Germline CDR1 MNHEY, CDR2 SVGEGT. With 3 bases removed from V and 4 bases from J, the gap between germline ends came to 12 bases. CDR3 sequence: CASSYRTGTTGELFF. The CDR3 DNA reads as TGTGCCAGCAGTTATCGTACAGGAACCACCGGGGAGCTGTTTTTT.

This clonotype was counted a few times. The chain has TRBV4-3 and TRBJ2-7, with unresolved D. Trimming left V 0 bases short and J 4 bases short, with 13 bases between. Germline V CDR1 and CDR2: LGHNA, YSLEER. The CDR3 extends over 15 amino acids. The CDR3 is CASSQDFGVKYEQYF. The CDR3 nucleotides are TGCGCCAGCAGCCAAGATTTTGGGGTTAAATACGAGCAGTACTTC.

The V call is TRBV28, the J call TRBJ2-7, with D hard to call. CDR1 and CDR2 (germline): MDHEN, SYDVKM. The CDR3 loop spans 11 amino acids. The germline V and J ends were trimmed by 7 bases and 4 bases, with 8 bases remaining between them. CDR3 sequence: CASISGYEQYF. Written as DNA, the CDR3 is TGTGCCAGCATCAGTGGGTACGAGCAGTACTTC.

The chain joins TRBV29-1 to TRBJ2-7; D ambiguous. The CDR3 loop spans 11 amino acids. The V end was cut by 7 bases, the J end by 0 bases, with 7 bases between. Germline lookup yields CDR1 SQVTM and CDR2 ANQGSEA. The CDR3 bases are TGCAGCGCCGGGTCCTCCTACGAGCAGTACTTC. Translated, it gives CSAGSSYEQYF.

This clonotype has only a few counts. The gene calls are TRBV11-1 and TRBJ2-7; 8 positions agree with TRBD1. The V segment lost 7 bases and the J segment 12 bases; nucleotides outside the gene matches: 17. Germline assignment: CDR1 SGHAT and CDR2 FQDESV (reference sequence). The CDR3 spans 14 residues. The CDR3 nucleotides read TGTGCCAGCACACCCGGGACAGGACCCCGTCAGCGGTACTTC. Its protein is CASTPGTGPRQRYF.

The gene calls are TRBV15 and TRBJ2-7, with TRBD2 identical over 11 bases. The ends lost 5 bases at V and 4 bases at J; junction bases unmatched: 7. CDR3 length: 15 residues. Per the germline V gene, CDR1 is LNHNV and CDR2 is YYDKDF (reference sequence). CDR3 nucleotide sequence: TGTGCCACCAGCCTGGCCCTAGCGGGAGGATACGAGCAGTACTTC. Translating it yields CATSLALAGGYEQYF.

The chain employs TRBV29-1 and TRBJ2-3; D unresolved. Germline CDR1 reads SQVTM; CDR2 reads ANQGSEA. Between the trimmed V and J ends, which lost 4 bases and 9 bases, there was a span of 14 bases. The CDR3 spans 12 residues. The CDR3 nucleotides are TGCAGCGTTGTAGGGCCTCCGGAGACGCAGTATTTT. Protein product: CSVVGPPETQYF.

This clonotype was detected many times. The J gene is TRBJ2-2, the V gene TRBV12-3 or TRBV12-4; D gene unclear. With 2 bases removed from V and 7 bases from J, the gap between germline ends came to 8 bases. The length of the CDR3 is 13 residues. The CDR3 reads CASSLWVDGELFF. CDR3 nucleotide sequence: TGTGCCAGCAGTTTATGGGTTGACGGGGAGCTGTTTTTT.

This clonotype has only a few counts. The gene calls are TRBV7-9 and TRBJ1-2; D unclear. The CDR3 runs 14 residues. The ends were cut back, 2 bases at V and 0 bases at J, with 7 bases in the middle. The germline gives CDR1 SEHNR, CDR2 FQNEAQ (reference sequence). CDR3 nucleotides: TGTGCCAGCAGCTTAATGGGAGCTAACTATGGCTACACCTTC. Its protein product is CASSLMGANYGYTF.

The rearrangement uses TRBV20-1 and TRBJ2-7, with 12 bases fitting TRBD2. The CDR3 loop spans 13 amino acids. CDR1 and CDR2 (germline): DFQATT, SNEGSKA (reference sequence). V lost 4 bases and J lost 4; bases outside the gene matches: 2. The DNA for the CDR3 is TGCAGTGCTACACTAGCGGGGGGATACGAGCAGTACTTC. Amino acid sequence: CSATLAGGYEQYF.

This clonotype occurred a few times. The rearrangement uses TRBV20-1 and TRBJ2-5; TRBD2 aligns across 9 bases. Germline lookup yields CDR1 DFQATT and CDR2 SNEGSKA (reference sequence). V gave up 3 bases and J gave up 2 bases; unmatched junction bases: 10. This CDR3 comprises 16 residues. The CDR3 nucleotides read TGCAGTGCTAGGGCCTCACTAGCGGGTGGGCAAGAGACCCAGTACTTC. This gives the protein CSARASLAGGQETQYF.

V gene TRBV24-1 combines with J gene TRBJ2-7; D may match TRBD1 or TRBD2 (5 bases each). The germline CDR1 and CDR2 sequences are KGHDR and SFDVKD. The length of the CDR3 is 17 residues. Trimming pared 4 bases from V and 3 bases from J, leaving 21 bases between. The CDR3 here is CATSEERDRPIYYEQYF. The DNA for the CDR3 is TGTGCCACCAGTGAAGAAAGGGACCGCCCCATATACTACGAGCAGTACTTC.

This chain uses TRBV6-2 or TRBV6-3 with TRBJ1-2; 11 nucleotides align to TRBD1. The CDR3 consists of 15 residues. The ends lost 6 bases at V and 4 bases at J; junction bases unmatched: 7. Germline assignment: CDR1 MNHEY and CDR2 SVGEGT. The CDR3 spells CASSPDRGRPYGYTF. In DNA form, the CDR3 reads TGTGCCAGCAGCCCGGACAGGGGGCGCCCCTATGGCTACACCTTC.

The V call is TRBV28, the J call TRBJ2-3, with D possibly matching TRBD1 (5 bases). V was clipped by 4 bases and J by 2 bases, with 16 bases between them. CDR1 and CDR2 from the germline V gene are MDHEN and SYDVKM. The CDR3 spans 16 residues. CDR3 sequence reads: CASSSPRTRFTDTQYF. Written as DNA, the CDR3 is TGTGCCAGCAGTTCCCCCCGGACAAGATTCACAGATACGCAGTATTTT. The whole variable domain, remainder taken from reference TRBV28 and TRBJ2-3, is DVKVTQSSRYLVKRTGEKVFLECVQDMDHENMFWYRQDPGLGLRLIYFSYDVKMKEKGDIPEGYSVSREKKERFSLILESASTNQTSMYLCASSSPRTRFTDTQYFGPGTRLTVL.

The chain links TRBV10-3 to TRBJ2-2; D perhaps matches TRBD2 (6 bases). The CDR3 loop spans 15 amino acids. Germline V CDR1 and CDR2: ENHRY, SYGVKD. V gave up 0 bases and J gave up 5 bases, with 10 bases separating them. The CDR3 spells CAISESFRETGELFF. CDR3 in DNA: TGTGCCATCAGTGAGTCTTTCCGGGAGACCGGGGAGCTGTTTTTT.

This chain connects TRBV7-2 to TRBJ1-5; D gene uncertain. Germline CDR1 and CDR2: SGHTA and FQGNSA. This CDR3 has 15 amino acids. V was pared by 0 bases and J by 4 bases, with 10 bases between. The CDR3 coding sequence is TGTGCCAGCAGCTTAGCGGCCTCCCCAAATCAGCCCCAGCATTTT. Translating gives CASSLAASPNQPQHF.

For the CDR3, the DNA is TGTGCCATCTCCCCTACCAGGACAGGGGACAATCAGCCCCAGCATTTT. Translating gives CAISPTRTGDNQPQHF. This chain uses TRBV6-1 with TRBJ1-5; 9 bases fit TRBD1. Trimming cost V 10 bases and J 3 bases; bases outside gene matches: 13. The CDR3 is 16 amino acids. Looked up from germline, CDR1 is MNHNS and CDR2 is SASEGT.